Shown below are 7 T cell receptor beta chains from a single sample sequenced in a study of circulating CD8 cells and anti-PD-1 response in melanoma. Live CD3+CD8+TCRalphabeta+ cells were sorted into four subsets by PD-1 and/or TIGIT. The QIAseq Immune Repertoire TCR panel built the libraries from 15 ng of total RNA. TCRdb re-called the reads with MiXCR, one entry per CDR3 protein. The table shows 2,000 to 2,500 distinct CDR3 sequences, with roughly 8.4% occurring only once. The specimen was CD8+ T cells from PBMCs, collected at baseline or after one month of anti-PD-1 therapy (not recorded which). These receptors all come from a human donor with melanoma.

This clonotype is medium-sized. This rearrangement joins TRBV7-3 to TRBJ2-3; TRBD2 matches 10 bases. Looked up from germline, CDR1 is SGHTA and CDR2 is FQGTGA. The CDR3 is made up of 16 amino acids. V lost 5 bases, J lost 0 bases, and 5 bases stayed unmatched. In nucleotides, the CDR3 is TGTGCCAGCAGCCACGGACTAGCGGCTAGCACAGATACGCAGTATTTT. Protein sequence: CASSHGLAASTDTQYF.

By its share, this clonotype is medium-sized. The rearrangement links TRBV27 to TRBJ2-7; D gene ambiguous. The CDR3 sequence is 13 residues long. Trimming shortened V by 6 bases and J by 2 bases, and 11 bases separated the two germline ends. Germline V lookup: CDR1 MNHEY, CDR2 SMNVEV (reference sequence). This chain's CDR3 is CASSLSSTYEQYF. In nucleotides, the CDR3 is TGTGCCAGCAGCCTTTCTAGTACCTACGAGCAGTACTTC.

In the case of this clonotype: A single base separates this from a much larger clone, so it may be a read error. The chain uses TRBV24-1 and TRBJ2-7; D not certain. V was shortened by 6 bases and J by 5 bases, with 13 bases between the two germline ends. The CDR3 loop spans 13 amino acids. Germline CDR1 is KGHDR and CDR2 is SFDVKD. Here the CDR3 DNA reads TGTGCCACCAGTAGAGACTCTCTCGACGAGCAGTACTTC. Encoded protein: CATSRDSLDEQYF.

This clonotype is labeled medium-sized. The chain couples TRBV27 to TRBJ2-7, with 11 positions matching TRBD2. Losses at the gene ends were 3 bases for V and 0 bases for J; bases not matched to a gene: 7. Germline V CDR1 and CDR2: MNHEY, SMNVEV (reference sequence). The CDR3 runs 17 residues. The CDR3 region has the DNA TGTGCCAGCAGTTTCCTTCATACTAGCGGGAGCTCCTACGAGCAGTACTTC. Protein: CASSFLHTSGSSYEQYF.

In its sample, this clonotype ranks as medium-sized. The gene calls are TRBV13 and TRBJ2-5, with D perhaps given as TRBD1 or TRBD2 (6 bases each). Germline V lookup: CDR1 PRHDT, CDR2 FYEKMQ (reference sequence). The CDR3 totals 13 residues. V shed 4 bases and J shed 4 bases, with 10 bases lying between them. CDR3: CASSSGGGETQYF. DNA for the CDR3: TGTGCCAGCAGCTCAGGAGGGGGAGAGACCCAGTACTTC.

This clonotype rates as medium-sized. The chain employs TRBV19 and TRBJ1-5, with 9 bases matching TRBD1. Germline-derived CDR1 and CDR2 are LNHDA and SQIVND (reference sequence). This CDR3 contains 15 residues. V dropped 4 bases and J dropped 8; count of bases not matched to a gene: 9. The CDR3: CASSNRDREIEPQHF. As DNA, the CDR3 is TGTGCCAGTAGTAACCGGGACAGGGAAATTGAGCCCCAGCATTTT.

A remark on this clonotype: A read error may explain this, as a much larger clone is one base away. Since the CDR3 does not end with the conserved phenylalanine or tryptophan, this likely comes from a read error. The chain has TRBV28 and TRBJ2-3, with 10 bases lining up with TRBD2. The CDR3 spans 16 residues. The V segment lost 3 bases and the J segment 6 bases; nucleotides outside the gene matches: 9. The V gene's germline CDR1 is MDHEN and CDR2 SYDVKM. This CDR3 reads CASSFVGTSEVDTQYL. The CDR3 coding sequence is TGTGCCAGCAGTTTTGTTGGGACTAGCGAGGTGGATACGCAGTATCTT.